This TCR beta chain was sequenced for a study of blood T cell repertoires in COVID-19. Study summary: Whether acute or convalescent, the COVID-19 samples came from the United States, Italy and Spain. The analysed material was cDNA or gDNA that came from T cells, B-cell-depleted T cells, or PBMCs.

This CDR3 contains 15 residues. CDR1 and CDR2 from the germline V gene are SGHNT and YYREEE (reference sequence). With 2 bases removed from V and 1 base from J, the gap between germline ends came to 13 bases. In the study's own analysis: Cell counts per sample came from amplifying reference gene primers. The assay was immunoSEQ multiplex PCR, and TCRdb's table has in-frame clones only and misses some. The D gene and trimming were derived from the DNA, and the V and J assignments and clone size from that table. The table has 37,000 or so clones, around four fifths seen once. The chain combines TRBV5-4 with TRBJ2-7, with D possibly being TRBD2 (6 bases). The source of this sequence is a human donor in a cohort sampled during active COVID-19. The material sequenced was peripheral blood. As DNA, the CDR3 is TGTGCCAGCAGCTTTGGGGGGACCGATTCCTACGAGCAGTACTTC. This gives the protein CASSFGGTDSYEQYF.